The next 32 T cell receptor beta chains were all read from a single sample in a study of T cells after yellow fever vaccination (dated by TCRdb to between 2018 and 2020). Taken with the paper, the label for treatment or condition translates to: live attenuated yellow fever vaccine strain. Libraries were prepared through 5' RACE. The instrument given in TCRdb is Illumina NovaSeq 6000. TCRdb ran its own pipeline on the public reads, namely fastp trimming at Q25 and MiXCR clone calling, and kept in-frame beta chains. Rows are unified per CDR3 protein, each entry keeping the most common DNA and genes. The sample table holds about 26,000 distinct CDR3 sequences, of which 4% to 5.5% were seen once. The ten largest account for about 39% of the sample. The specimen was PBMCs, either bulk or a sorted T-cell subset (CD4+, CD8+, memory, or dextramer-sorted; not recorded which), collected on the day of the yellow fever booster vaccination. These receptors originate from a man between 18 and 29 years old who received the YFV17D yellow fever vaccine.

This clonotype was found many times. V and J are TRBV28 and TRBJ2-7, with D possibly called TRBD1 or TRBD2 (6 bases each). The V end was cut by 7 bases, the J end by 5 bases, with 21 bases between. The CDR3 spans 15 residues. In germline, CDR1 is MDHEN, CDR2 SYDVKM. The CDR3 spells CASIQPWGAPNEQYF. Written as DNA, the CDR3 is TGTGCCAGCATTCAACCCTGGGGGGCGCCTAACGAGCAGTACTTC.

This clonotype was found many times. CDR3 sequence reads: CATWAGQGGTGELFF. CDR3 bases: TGTGCCACCTGGGCGGGACAGGGGGGGACCGGGGAGCTGTTTTTT. The chain combines TRBV2 with TRBJ2-2, with 11 nucleotides matching TRBD1. The V segment lost 10 bases and the J segment 5 bases; nucleotides outside the gene matches: 9. The CDR3 runs 15 residues. Germline V gene data show CDR1 as SNHLY and CDR2 as FYNNEI.

This clonotype was observed at least ten times. This chain uses TRBV6-4 with TRBJ2-2; possibly TRBD1 or TRBD2 for D (5 bases each). Trimming stripped 2 bases from V and 3 bases from J, with 7 bases between. Germline CDR1 reads MRHNA; CDR2 reads SNTAGT. The CDR3 is 14 residues long. The CDR3 DNA reads TGTGCCAGCAGTGACAGGGGAGACACCGGGGAGCTGTTTTTT. Its protein product is CASSDRGDTGELFF.

The chain carries TRBV7-9 and TRBJ2-1; a weak D match, TRBD2 (5 bases). Deletions cut 2 bases from V and 3 bases from J, with 8 bases between. The CDR3 consists of 14 residues. CDR1 is SEHNR and CDR2 is FQNEAQ in the germline V gene (reference sequence). The CDR3 DNA sequence: TGTGCCAGCAGCTTATTCGAGGGCTACAATGAGCAGTTCTTC. It translates to CASSLFEGYNEQFF.

CDR3 loop: CASSLSWNVPQHF. As DNA, the CDR3 is TGTGCCAGCAGTTTATCCTGGAATGTGCCCCAGCATTTT. The J gene is TRBJ1-5, the V gene TRBV27; D gene ambiguous. V was trimmed by 0 bases and J by 9 bases, leaving 9 bases between them. CDR3 length: 13 residues. Germline V gene data show CDR1 as MNHEY and CDR2 as SMNVEV (reference sequence).

For this clonotype: A junction end diverges from the germline sequence, so it may reflect a read error. The chain uses TRBV11-1 and TRBJ1-2, with TRBD1 as a possible D gene (5 bases). This CDR3 has 13 residues. Looked up from germline, CDR1 is SGHAT and CDR2 is FQDESV (reference sequence). The CDR3 nucleotides read TGTGCCAGCAGCTTCAGGGCTAACTCTGGCTACACCTTC. Protein product: CASSFRANSGYTF.

This clonotype was counted ten times or more. V usage is TRBV12-3 or TRBV12-4 and J usage is TRBJ2-2; TRBD2 might be the D (6 bases). CDR3 length: 14 residues. Trimming took 7 bases from V and 6 from J, leaving 15 bases between them. The CDR3 protein is CASTPSRRAGELFF. The CDR3 region has the DNA TGTGCCAGCACCCCGAGCAGGAGGGCCGGGGAGCTGTTTTTT.

This sequence joins TRBV5-4 and TRBJ2-3, with TRBD2 as a possible D gene (5 bases). In germline, CDR1 is SGHNT, CDR2 YYREEE (reference sequence). V was shortened by 0 bases and J by 3 bases, with 14 bases between the two germline ends. The CDR3 length is 16 residues. The CDR3 nucleotides are TGTGCCAGCAGCTTGGCTCGACGGGGTAGTACAGATACGCAGTATTTT. This sequence encodes CASSLARRGSTDTQYF. Full variable domain (rest looked up from reference TRBV5-4 and TRBJ2-3): ETGVTQSPTHLIKTRGQQVTLRCSSQSGHNTVSWYQQALGQGPQFIFQYYREEENGRGNFPPRFSGLQFPNYSSELNVNALELDDSALYLCASSLARRGSTDTQYFGPGTRLTVL.

Ten or more counts support this clonotype. This chain links TRBV7-2 with TRBJ2-5, with 7 positions matching TRBD2. Germline CDR1 SGHTA, CDR2 FQGNSA. V lost 4 bases and J lost 5; bases outside the gene matches: 1. This CDR3 spans 12 amino acids. The CDR3 loop reads CASSWGGETQYF. The CDR3 nucleotides are TGTGCCAGCAGCTGGGGAGGGGAGACCCAGTACTTC.

This clonotype has a count of ten or more. The rearrangement joins TRBV15 to TRBJ2-5; D gene uncertain. This CDR3 is built from 15 residues. Germline V gene lookup returns CDR1 LNHNV and CDR2 YYDKDF (reference sequence). With 0 bases removed from V and 1 base from J, the gap between germline ends came to 9 bases. The CDR3 protein is CATSRDRRPQETQYF. CDR3 nucleotide sequence: TGTGCCACCAGCAGAGATCGGCGGCCCCAAGAGACCCAGTACTTC.

This clonotype was seen many times. V usage is TRBV3-1 and J usage is TRBJ2-5; D possibly corresponds to TRBD2 (6 bases). Germline-derived CDR1 and CDR2 are LGHDT and YNNKEL (reference sequence). With 4 bases removed from V and 5 bases from J, the gap between germline ends came to 17 bases. The CDR3 covers 15 residues. The chain's CDR3 is CASSPYGGNGETQYF. The CDR3 nucleotides are TGTGCCAGCAGCCCCTATGGGGGGAATGGGGAGACCCAGTACTTC.

This clonotype was seen many times. This chain joins TRBV20-1 and TRBJ2-2; D may correspond to TRBD1 or TRBD2 (5 bases each). The V and J ends lost 3 bases and 3 bases respectively, with 11 bases between them. Germline V CDR1 and CDR2: DFQATT, SNEGSKA (reference sequence). The CDR3 is 14 amino acids. CDR3 sequence: CSASEGRDTGELFF. CDR3 bases: TGCAGTGCTAGTGAGGGACGGGACACCGGGGAGCTGTTTTTT.

This clonotype was counted at least ten times. The chain combines TRBV6-5 with TRBJ2-7; D uncertain. Trimming shortened V by 5 bases and J by 6 bases, and 14 bases separated the two germline ends. The germline V gene encodes CDR1 MNHEY and CDR2 SVGAGI. CDR3 length: 13 amino acids. The CDR3 protein is CASSPRIEAEQYV. The CDR3, as DNA: TGTGCCAGCAGTCCGCGGATTGAAGCCGAGCAGTACGTC.

This clonotype was picked up many times. V is TRBV12-3 or TRBV12-4 and J is TRBJ1-1; D gene ambiguous. V dropped 5 bases and J dropped 4 bases, with 17 bases sitting between them. This CDR3 has 15 residues. The CDR3 coding sequence is TGTGCCAGCAGTATGGAACCACTCAGGAGCACTGAAGCTTTCTTT. This gives the protein CASSMEPLRSTEAFF.

This clonotype has at least ten counts. This rearrangement joins TRBV5-1 to TRBJ2-2; possibly TRBD1 or TRBD2 for D (6 bases each). The V gene lost 6 bases and the J gene lost 4 bases, with 13 bases spanning the gap. Germline-derived CDR1 and CDR2 are SGHRS and YFSETQ. This CDR3 contains 14 residues. CDR3 bases: TGCGCCAGCACCCTACAGGGAGGCACCGGGGAGCTGTTTTTT. It yields the protein CASTLQGGTGELFF.

This clonotype was seen repeatedly, ten times or more. The chain is built from TRBV7-2 and TRBJ2-3; D remains ambiguous. Trimming cost V 5 bases and J 0 bases, with 9 bases left between them. This CDR3 is 14 amino acids long. Per germline, CDR1 SGHTA and CDR2 FQGNSA. DNA of the CDR3: TGTGCCAGCAGCACATACTTAAGCACAGATACGCAGTATTTT. Amino acids: CASSTYLSTDTQYF.

This clonotype was seen repeatedly, ten times or more. The V call is TRBV10-3, the J call TRBJ2-2, with D possibly TRBD1 on 5 matching bases. The germline CDR1 and CDR2 sequences are ENHRY and SYGVKD. The length of the CDR3 is 14 residues. With 5 bases removed from V and 5 bases from J, the gap between germline ends came to 12 bases. DNA of the CDR3: TGTGCCATCAGTCGAGGACACGGGACCGGGGAGCTGTTTTTT. Its protein is CAISRGHGTGELFF.

This clonotype was seen many times. This chain links TRBV9 with TRBJ1-1; D ambiguous. CDR3 length equals 15 residues. Germline V CDR1 and CDR2: SGDLS, YYNGEE. With 0 bases removed from V and 4 bases from J, the gap between germline ends came to 13 bases. The chain's CDR3 is CASSVGSASGTEAFF. The CDR3 DNA is TGTGCCAGCAGCGTAGGGTCCGCTTCGGGCACTGAAGCTTTCTTT.

This clonotype was detected many times. The V gene is TRBV12-3 or TRBV12-4, the J gene TRBJ2-7, with D possibly being TRBD1 or TRBD2 (5 bases each). V was clipped by 6 bases and J by 1 base, with 13 bases between them. The CDR3 loop spans 14 amino acids. CDR3 in DNA: TGTGCCAGCAGCCGGACGGGGACGTCCTACGAGCAGTACTTC. Its translation: CASSRTGTSYEQYF.

This chain links TRBV6-5 with TRBJ1-6; 7 bases line up with TRBD1. Germline V gene lookup returns CDR1 MNHEY and CDR2 SVGAGI. There are 14 residues in the CDR3. V shed 2 bases and J 10 bases; nucleotides not matched to a gene: 5. The CDR3: CASSYRGGASPLHF. CDR3 nucleotide sequence: TGTGCCAGCAGTTACAGAGGGGGCGCCTCACCCCTCCACTTT.

This clonotype was observed many times. V gene TRBV20-1 combines with J gene TRBJ2-5, with 7 bases that match TRBD1. The CDR3 runs to 13 residues. V gave up 6 bases and J gave up 5 bases; unmatched junction bases: 9. Looked up from germline, CDR1 is DFQATT and CDR2 is SNEGSKA (reference sequence). CDR3 in amino acids: CSAAPDRAETQYF. In nucleotides, the CDR3 is TGCAGTGCCGCTCCCGACAGGGCGGAGACCCAGTACTTC.

There are many counts of this clonotype. The rearrangement joins TRBV6-4 to TRBJ2-3; 9 positions match TRBD1. This CDR3 spans 15 amino acids. J was trimmed by 4 bases and V by 2 bases; bases with no gene match: 4. Germline CDR1 and CDR2: MRHNA and SNTAGT. The CDR3 sequence: CASSDGTGSADTQYF. In DNA, the CDR3 is TGTGCCAGCAGTGACGGGACAGGGAGCGCAGATACGCAGTATTTT.

This rearrangement joins TRBV25-1 to TRBJ2-7; no reliable D call. The CDR3 extends over 11 amino acids. Deletions cut 4 bases from V and 1 base from J, with 2 bases between. Germline loops: CDR1 MGHDK, CDR2 SYGVNS. The chain's CDR3 is CASSGSYEQYF. For the CDR3, the DNA is TGTGCCAGCAGTGGATCCTACGAGCAGTACTTC.

In its sample, this clonotype was seen many times. The chain has TRBV2 and TRBJ2-1; perhaps D is TRBD1 or TRBD2 (5 bases each). CDR3 length equals 11 residues. Trimming pared 7 bases from V and 8 bases from J, leaving 9 bases between. Germline CDR1 is SNHLY and CDR2 is FYNNEI. This chain's CDR3 is CASNLGDEQFF. The CDR3 nucleotides read TGTGCCAGCAATCTGGGGGATGAGCAGTTCTTC.

This clonotype has a handful of counts. The genes are TRBV12-3 or TRBV12-4 and TRBJ2-1; 9 positions agree with TRBD1. Trimming cost V 4 bases and J 9 bases; bases outside gene matches: 4. The CDR3 is made up of 13 amino acids. CDR3 in amino acids: CASSSQGAGEQFF. The CDR3 DNA is TGTGCCAGCAGTTCACAGGGGGCGGGTGAGCAGTTCTTC.

A few counts support this clonotype. V gene TRBV12-3 or TRBV12-4 combines with J gene TRBJ1-2; D possibly corresponds to TRBD1 (6 bases). CDR3 length equals 11 residues. Trimming removed 3 bases at V and 7 bases at J, with 6 bases between. CDR3 sequence reads: CASSFRGGYTF. The CDR3, as DNA: TGTGCCAGCAGTTTCAGGGGTGGCTACACCTTC.

This clonotype was seen ten or more times. The chain joins TRBV4-2 to TRBJ2-5; 12 bases fit TRBD2. The CDR3 is 19 residues long. Germline values: CDR1 LGHNA, CDR2 YNFKEQ. The J segment lost 2 bases and the V segment lost 1 base, leaving 11 bases of the junction unmatched. CDR3 loop: CASSQVPLTLAGGQETQYF. Here the CDR3 DNA reads TGTGCCAGCAGCCAAGTCCCCCTCACTCTAGCGGGGGGGCAAGAGACCCAGTACTTC.

The chain links TRBV28 to TRBJ2-3; D unresolved. The CDR3 has 14 residues. Germline loops: CDR1 MDHEN, CDR2 SYDVKM. The V end was cut by 3 bases, the J end by 8 bases, with 15 bases between. CDR3 nucleotide sequence: TGTGCCAGCAGTTTTGGGCAGGCCCCGGGTACGCAGTATTTT. Residues: CASSFGQAPGTQYF.

The V gene is TRBV19, the J gene TRBJ1-4; weak D call: TRBD1 (6 bases). This CDR3 spans 14 amino acids. V lost 6 bases and J 7 bases, leaving 15 bases between the germline ends. Per germline, CDR1 LNHDA and CDR2 SQIVND (reference sequence). The CDR3 DNA reads TGTGCCAGTAGCCTCCGGGACATGGGTGAAAAACTGTTTTTT. Translating it yields CASSLRDMGEKLFF.

Ten or more counts support this clonotype. The chain carries TRBV20-1 and TRBJ2-5; TRBD2 matches 8 bases. J was trimmed by 4 bases and V by 5 bases; bases with no gene match: 9. The CDR3 consists of 14 residues. Germline lookup yields CDR1 DFQATT and CDR2 SNEGSKA (reference sequence). CDR3 coding DNA: TGCAGTGCTGCCTCAGCGGGGACTAGAGAGACCCAGTACTTC. Amino acids: CSAASAGTRETQYF.

This clonotype was counted ten times or more. V is TRBV7-3 and J is TRBJ1-5, with a weak D call TRBD1 (6 bases). The CDR3 is 14 amino acids. CDR1 SGHTA and CDR2 FQGTGA come from the germline V gene. Trimming left V 5 bases short and J 6 bases short, with 14 bases between. The CDR3 nucleotides read TGTGCCAGCAGCCTGTGGGGGCAGGGTCAGCCCCAGCATTTT. This encodes CASSLWGQGQPQHF.

This clonotype appeared many times. V is TRBV14 and J is TRBJ1-4; D perhaps matches TRBD1 (5 bases). Germline V lookup: CDR1 SGHDN, CDR2 FVKESK. V dropped 3 bases and J dropped 0 bases, with 20 bases sitting between them. This CDR3 is 19 amino acids long. The CDR3 spells CASSQAYGRSRATNEKLFF. CDR3 nucleotides: TGTGCCAGCAGCCAGGCCTACGGGCGGTCCAGGGCAACTAATGAAAAACTGTTTTTT.